The sequence of this TCR beta chain was determined in a study of cytomegalovirus exposure and HLA in healthy donors (TCRdb year 2017). Regarding the complete study: An earlier analysis of approximately 550 of the donors reported more than 250 Gb of sequence data and roughly 110 million unique TCR beta sequences from around 200 million T cells. An early release covering just under 650 HLA-typed donors comprised 300 to 350 gigabases of sequencing data and about 90 million unique TCR sequences. The genetic ancestry cluster associated with self-reported Caucasian donors included around 76% of the roughly 400 genotyped donors. The aim of the study was to test whether cataloging public T cell receptors could identify signatures of past pathogen exposure. Using immunosequencing, the study profiled T cell repertoires from fewer than 850 subjects and related those repertoires to cytomegalovirus serostatus. Along with the approximately 650-subject first cohort, a separate validation cohort of over a hundred different subjects was used. To predict cytomegalovirus infection status, the study brought together high-throughput TCR immunosequencing, statistical association of individual TCRs with disease status, and machine learning. A later analysis re-examined previously published TCR beta repertoires from 600 to 700 donors and added high-resolution HLA genotyping to investigate patterns of TCR occurrence. Rather than drawing on any new phenotypic data, the later analysis identified candidate immune exposures from TCR beta sequences and the way those sequences occurred across donors. In an earlier analysis of roughly 600 of the donors, high-throughput TCR beta sequencing was used to judge whether each TCR beta V gene segment behaved as functional or pseudogenic. Alongside the repertoire data, information on donor age, sex, ethnicity and CMV serostatus was compiled. In a later genetic analysis, genome-wide SNP genotypes for about three fifths of the roughly 670 donors were used, and that subset was treated as a discovery cohort. Every discovery cohort repertoire had been produced on one sequencing platform. Both class I and class II loci were covered by HLA typing, at four-digit resolution. Typing coverage varied by locus: 629-630 donors for A, B, C, DRB1 and DQB1; approximately 500 for DQA1; 600 to 610 for DPA1; more than 450 for DPB1. Roughly five DR-DQ haplotypes were treated as single units for association and clustering because of strong linkage in the cohort. Among some 400 genotyped donors of the cohort, an average of around 250,000 unique TCR beta nucleotide sequences was sequenced per donor, of which approximately 19% were non-productive.

The cohort was made up of 666 healthy bone marrow donors. Cohort members were all nominally healthy when sampled, although unrecorded immune exposures were likely present. The donor tested CMV seronegative and was one of the 352 seronegative cohort members. Every donor gave a peripheral blood sample, and the peripheral blood mononuclear cells from that sample were used for TCR beta sequencing. Genomic DNA was extracted from the blood cell samples with the Qiagen DNeasy Blood Extraction Kit. Libraries were prepared through the immunoSEQ multiplex PCR assay. For the multiplex PCR, a mixture combining 60 forward primers for TCR Vbeta segments and 13 reverse primers for TCR Jbeta segments was used. Amplification of the CDR3 region of rearranged TCR beta genes was performed with a multiplex PCR assay on genomic DNA. The Illumina HiSeq System was used to sequence the amplified TCR beta libraries as 87-base-pair reads. On the study's bioinformatics: In a later analysis, roughly 80 million unique TCR beta chains were counted across the roughly 670 repertoires, and some 10 million of these chains were shared by at least two donors. Raw reads were error-corrected and collapsed into unique sequences with a nearest-neighbor algorithm that merged closely related sequences to remove PCR and sequencing errors. Alignment of CDR3 sequences to IMGT reference sequences was used to assign V, D and J gene segments. For a sequence to be retained, a match of at least six nucleotides was required to both a V gene segment and a J gene segment. Rearrangements were called productive when the CDR3 lacked stop codons and stayed in frame with V and J; all others were non-productive. CDR3 was defined according to IMGT convention as the region running from the second conserved V-encoded cysteine to the conserved J-encoded phenylalanine. In an earlier analysis of more than 550 of the donors, sequences lacking an unambiguous match to a single V gene segment were excluded. In an earlier analysis of some 590 of the donors, V segments were called functional above 56.7% productive rearrangements and were called segregating when the between-donor standard deviation exceeded 5%. A statistical classification framework was built for diagnosing cytomegalovirus status from the catalog of TCR beta chain sequences. In a later analysis, TCR nucleotide sequences were compared against IMGT/GENE-DB human TR gene sequences so that V and J genes could be assigned. Using the TCRdist pipeline, a later analysis assigned CDR3 sequences along with most-parsimonious VDJ recombination scenarios. In a later analysis, each TCR beta chain was defined by its CDR3 amino acid sequence together with its V-gene family, and reads lacking a unique V-gene family were excluded. As a way to deal with suspected cross-contamination and a sequencing artifact, a later analysis dropped 450 to 700 nucleotide sequences that were highly shared and had low generation probability. For each public chain, a later analysis derived a clonal expansion index from normalized ranks of inferred template counts within each repertoire. In a later analysis, generation probabilities were computed using a VDJ recombination model fitted to out-of-frame rearrangements, and the results were checked against IGoR. A later analysis scored TCR-TCR, TCR-HLA and TCR-CMV co-occurrence with hypergeometric tests, applying a repertoire-size bias correction to TCR pairs. A later analysis estimated false discovery rates by permuting HLA or CMV assignments 20 times. In a later analysis, co-occurring TCRs were grouped using DBSCAN, and TCRdist sequence similarity was added for clustering within HLA-allele-positive subsets. Co-occurrence clustering excluded repertoires with fewer than 30,000 or more than 120,000 public chains, plus five with anomalous nucleotide sharing. The source is immuneACCESS, and TCRdb retained only in-frame sequences with V and J called. Part of the clones is not carried over; for the studies checked, unresolved V genes explain less than half of this, and the remainder is unexplained. V and J calls plus clone size are reproduced from that table; the DNA served to infer D and trimming. Recorded for this sample are around 150,000 clones; just under 80% of them occurred a single time. The ten largest clonotypes hold 1.1% of the sample.

The CDR3 spans 16 residues, from the cysteine through the phenylalanine. Only the CDR3 portion is preserved as DNA: 48 bases, with reading frame beginning at the first base. Taken from the germline V gene (reference sequence), the CDR1 and CDR2 loops are SGHKS and YYEKEE. V and J are truncated by 0 bases and 2 bases respectively, leaving an intervening sequence of 14 bases. The study at large found these results: The study listed 150 to 200 TCR beta chains as associated with cytomegalovirus. A further reported finding was that TCR beta sequences accurately predicted the HLA-A and HLA-B alleles for most subjects in the first cohort. A later analysis reported that several top co-occurrence clusters appeared linked to parvovirus B19, influenza, CMV and Epstein-Barr virus. When HLA alleles, especially DR and DQ, strongly co-occurred, attributing TCR associations to individual alleles was difficult. In a later analysis, some 18,000 TCR beta sequences were associated with specific HLA alleles at a false discovery rate of 0.05. While some public TCRs were present in many individuals, most TCR sequences turned up only very rarely across donors. In a later analysis, TCR association rates were found to vary across HLA loci, with the most associated TCRs seen for DRB1 alleles and the fewest for HLA-C alleles. In a later analysis, HLA-associated TCR beta chains were found to be more clonally expanded and to have lower generation probabilities than equally common non-associated chains. In this cohort, only TCR beta chains were sequenced, and detectable features were limited by the absence of alpha or paired-chain data. V-gene and J-gene trimming of TCR beta chains was associated with a missense DCLRE1C variant in a later genetic analysis, and the association was replicated in an independent cohort. Correlated functional status among segregating V segments might be attributable to linkage disequilibrium, but an unknown experimental factor could not be ruled out. The classifier was reported to diagnose cytomegalovirus status with high specificity and sensitivity in both the original and validation cohorts. HLA typing was unavailable for some donors at each locus, so association tests used only the typed subset. Because counts were too low, 15 to 20 rarely observed V segments, including chromosome 9 orphons, were excluded from the earlier analysis of 587 of the donors. A group of highly shared sequence variants was considered likely to be a technical artifact of the sequencing pipeline. Three of the identified cytomegalovirus-associated TCR beta chains were confirmed in vitro to be specific for cytomegalovirus antigens. The presence/absence analyses assumed that sequencing depth was roughly uniform across donors, and that assumption may not be true. Some IMGT-functional V segments, including TRBV6-2 and TRBV6-3, could not be told apart with the 87-base-pair reads, so those segments were excluded. According to a later genetic analysis, donors in an Asian-associated ancestry cluster had fewer N-insertions in productive TCRs than the roughly 660-donor mean. The authors suggested that the approach could potentially be extended to other disease states and immunological phenotypes. In a later analysis, most CMV-associated TCR beta chains were found to appear HLA-restricted, with HLA associations seemingly driven largely by CMV exposure. Broadly in line with IMGT annotations, most TCR beta V segments showed up in productive rearrangements about 87% or about 30% of the time in an earlier analysis of several hundred of the donors. The only immune exposure information available for the cohort was CMV serostatus.

In regard to this clone: The specificity of this receptor is unknown. No base quality information exists; no much larger clone differs at one position.

Sequencing was done on a sample of PBMCs. This receptor was obtained from a male donor in good health and CMV-seronegative. In this chain, TRBV5-5 is recombined with TRBJ1-1, with the D gene uncertain. Here the CDR3 is given as CASSLVAGWLNTEAFF. The DNA sequence reads TGTGCCAGCAGCTTGGTGGCAGGATGGCTAAACACTGAAGCTTTCTTT.